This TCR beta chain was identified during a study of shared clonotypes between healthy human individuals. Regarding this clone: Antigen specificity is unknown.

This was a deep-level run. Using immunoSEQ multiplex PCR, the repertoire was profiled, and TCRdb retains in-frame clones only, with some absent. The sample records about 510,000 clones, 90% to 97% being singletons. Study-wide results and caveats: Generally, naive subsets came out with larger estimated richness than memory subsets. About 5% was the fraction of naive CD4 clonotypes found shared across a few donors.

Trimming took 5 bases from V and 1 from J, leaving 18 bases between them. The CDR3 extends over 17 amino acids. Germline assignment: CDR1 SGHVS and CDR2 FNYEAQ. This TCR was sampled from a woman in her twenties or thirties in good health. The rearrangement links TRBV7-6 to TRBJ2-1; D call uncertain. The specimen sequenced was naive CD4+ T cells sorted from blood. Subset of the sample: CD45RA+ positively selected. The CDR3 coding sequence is TGTGCCAGCAGCCAACCTACATTTACAGTTTCCTACAATGAGCAGTTCTTC. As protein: CASSQPTFTVSYNEQFF.